This TCR beta chain stems from a study of blood T cell repertoires in COVID-19 (TCRdb year 2020). Looking at the study overall: Samples covering the acute and convalescent phases of COVID-19 were provided by collaborators in the United States, Italy and Spain. The prospective study material was composed of cDNA or gDNA derived from T cells, B-cell-depleted T cells, or PBMCs. The dataset comprised deeply sampled blood TCRbeta repertoires from subjects exposed to, actively infected with, or recovered from COVID-19. The repertoires were released in a freely available public database intended as a resource for research on the immune response to SARS-CoV-2. Samples came from the ongoing ImmuneRACE study (first 160 participants) plus 1,254 subjects from 6 global collaborators. Nearly every sample came with metadata listing a de-identified subject ID, COVID-19 status, age in years and sex. Where available, HLA class I and class II types were obtained from metadata supplied by the sample provider rather than from assay-based typing.

TCRbeta CDR3 regions were amplified from genomic DNA using the immunoSEQ Assay, a bias-controlled multiplex PCR. The authors' analysis ran thus. The number of nucleated cells in each sample was estimated by amplification of reference gene primers within the assay. To quantify the absolute abundance of each unique TCRbeta CDR3 rearrangement, sequence reads were collapsed and filtered. For each sample, productive Simpson clonality was calculated by taking the square root of Simpson's diversity index across productive rearrangements. TCRdb retrieved this table from immuneACCESS and kept in-frame rearrangements only. Not all clones are present; in checked studies, unresolved V genes account for under half, and no reason is known for the remainder. Clone size and V and J calls were adopted from that table, with D and trimming inferred from the DNA. The sample table shows 150,000 to 200,000 clones, and under 90% are seen once. The top ten constitute roughly 8% of the sample.

Via the germline V gene, CDR1 is SGHRS and CDR2 YFSETQ. The trim is 3 bases for V and 1 base for J, with a gap of 13 bases between the germline ends. From the cysteine up to the phenylalanine, the CDR3 has a length of 15 residues. This entry keeps only the CDR3 DNA: 45 bases, framed from base 1. This clone was detected a few times. The antigen it recognizes is unknown. No qualities accompany the bases; no much larger clone lies one base away. What the authors observed across the whole study: The amount of clinical and demographic metadata varied by source and participant and was provided uncurated.

Participants in the prospective study were aged roughly 18 to 95 years, lived in 20 to 25 United States geographic areas, and enrolled through a virtual design. Cohort assignment in the prospective study relied on participant-reported clinical history from a screening survey and a study questionnaire. For ImmuneRACE Cohort 3, a participant was defined as recovered based on two consecutive negative NP/OP PCR tests, clearance by a healthcare professional, or resolution of symptoms. In the prospective study, mobile phlebotomists collected whole blood, serum and a nasopharyngeal or oropharyngeal swab from each participant. Prospective study participants could optionally give additional blood draws and questionnaires over an approximately two-month period. Blood samples from the prospective study were shipped frozen or at room temperature prior to DNA extraction.

In this chain, TRBV5-1 is recombined with TRBJ2-5, and TRBD2 may be the D gene, going by 6 matching bases. The sample taken for sequencing was PBMCs or T cells enriched from blood (not recorded which). This TCR derives from a woman aged 45-65 years who had recovered from COVID-19. CDR3 protein: CASSSFLGGQETQYF. The DNA sequence is as follows: TGCGCCAGCAGCTCGTTCCTCGGGGGCCAAGAGACCCAGTACTTC.